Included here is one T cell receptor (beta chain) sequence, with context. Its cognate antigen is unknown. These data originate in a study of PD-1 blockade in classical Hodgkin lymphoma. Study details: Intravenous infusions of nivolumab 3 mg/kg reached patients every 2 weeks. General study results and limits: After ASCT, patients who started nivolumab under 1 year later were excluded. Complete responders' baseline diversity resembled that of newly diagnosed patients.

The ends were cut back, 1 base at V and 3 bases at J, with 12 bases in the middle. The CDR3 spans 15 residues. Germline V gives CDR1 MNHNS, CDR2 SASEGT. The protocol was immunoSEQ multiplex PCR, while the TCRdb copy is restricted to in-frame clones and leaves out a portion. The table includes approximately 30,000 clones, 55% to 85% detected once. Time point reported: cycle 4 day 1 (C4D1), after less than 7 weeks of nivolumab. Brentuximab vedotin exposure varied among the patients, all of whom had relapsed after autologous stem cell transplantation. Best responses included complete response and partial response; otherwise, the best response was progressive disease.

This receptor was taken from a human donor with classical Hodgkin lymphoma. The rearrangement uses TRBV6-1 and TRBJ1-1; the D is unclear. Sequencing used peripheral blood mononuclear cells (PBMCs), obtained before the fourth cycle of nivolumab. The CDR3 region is CASSEGNPGYTEAFF. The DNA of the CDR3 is TGTGCCAGCAGTGAAGGTAACCCCGGGTACACTGAAGCTTTCTTT.